This T cell receptor beta chain was identified in a study of T cell repertoires in cytomegalovirus infection (dated by TCRdb to about 2019). Notes on the research overall: Alongside well-studied HLA-B-restricted epitopes, the peptide stimulations were aimed at recently identified HLA-C-restricted CMV epitopes, whose presentation resists viral immunomodulation. Because public TCR beta signatures pointed to carriage of CMV infection together with the matching HLA type, the HLA type of each donor mattered for the analysis.

Summary of the overall study and its limitations: In both this cohort and an independent roughly 350-donor cohort, the cumulative frequency of public TCR beta family members distinguished carriers of CMV infection plus the relevant HLA type. The ex vivo response was dominated by HLA-C-restricted CMV-specific TCR beta clonotypes, which also provided the single most frequent clonotype in two of eight donors.

Concerning this clonotype itself: Its antigen remains undetermined. Base qualities are missing; no much larger clone stands one base away.

The sample was run on an Illumina HiSeq 1500. TCRdb passed the public sequencing reads through fastp at Q25 and MiXCR, retaining productive beta sequences. Each entry merges the rows of one CDR3 protein and shows their most common DNA and genes. Across this sample there are approximately 1,000,000 distinct CDR3 sequences, with approximately 32% seen only once. The ten largest clones represent roughly 12% of the sample. What this sample's treatment or condition label stands for: in vitro stimulation with specific CMV peptide epitopes to enrich CMV-specific T cells. A distance of 15 bases separates the germline ends of V and J, which lose 4 bases and 2 bases respectively. The germline V gene gives CDR1 as KGHDR and CDR2 as SFDVKD. The CDR3 has 16 amino acids, counting the end cysteine and phenylalanine. Here the CDR3 DNA is all that survives: 48 bases in frame from base 1.

The clonotype was recovered from a human donor in good health (CMV status not recorded). Some clones in this sample may be carry-over from other donors' samples. Sequencing was performed on cultured CD8+ T cells from PBMCs, taken from culture after CMV antigen stimulation. The V gene is TRBV24-1 and the J gene is TRBJ2-3; no confident D gene assignment can be made. The base sequence is TGTGCCACCAGTGACCCGGTGAGGTCTTTCACAGATACGCAGTATTTT. Translated, this gives CATSDPVRSFTDTQYF.